The rows below give T cell receptor beta chains drawn from one sample of a study of T-cell memory formation after mild COVID-19. TCRdb redid the calling of the 5' RACE reads with MiXCR, one entry per CDR3 protein. The table lists fewer than 110,000 distinct CDR3 sequences, 14% of them singletons. The sequencing sample was made of PBMCs or a T cell subset sorted from them (not recorded which). These receptors were obtained from a man between 18 and 29 years old who had mild COVID-19 (a few samples of this study predate the infection). Cell type and time point are not known. Both conserved end residues are part of each CDR3. The D gene is left open where the match is weak. Clone size, where shown, is once, few, many, or a class for clones that have expanded.

j_gene,d_gene,abundance,v_gene,CDR3aa,CDR3nt
TRBJ1-3,.,few,TRBV12-3/TRBV12-4,CASSLVRGGGNTIYF,TGTGCCAGCAGTTTAGTTCGGGGTGGAGGAAACACCATATATTTT
TRBJ1-1,.,few,TRBV7-6,CASSLNAYDTEAFF,TGTGCCAGCAGCTTAAACGCCTATGACACTGAAGCTTTCTTT
TRBJ2-4,.,few,TRBV4-3,CASSQGDRAAKNIQYF,TGCGCCAGCAGCCAAGGAGATAGAGCAGCCAAAAACATTCAGTACTTC
TRBJ1-3,.,.,TRBV6-5,CASSYGGAGNTIYF,TGTGCCAGCAGTTACGGAGGGGCTGGAAACACCATATATTTT
TRBJ2-1,.,few,TRBV29-1,CSVGAYNEQFF,TGCAGCGTTGGCGCCTACAATGAGCAGTTCTTC
TRBJ2-7,TRBD1,.,TRBV2,CASSDPGTGGVHEQYF,TGTGCCAGCAGTGACCCCGGGACAGGGGGGGTCCACGAGCAGTACTTC
TRBJ2-2,TRBD1,few,TRBV4-2,CASSQAVLIRDREFGELFF,TGTGCCAGCAGCCAAGCGGTCCTAATCCGGGACAGGGAGTTCGGGGAGCTGTTTTTT
TRBJ2-7,TRBD1,many,TRBV5-1,CASSLSRGPSYEQYF,TGCGCCAGCAGCTTAAGCAGGGGGCCCTCCTACGAGCAGTACTTC
TRBJ2-7,TRBD2,.,TRBV27,CASSWTSGAYEQYF,TGTGCCAGCAGCTGGACTAGCGGAGCCTACGAGCAGTACTTC
TRBJ1-6,.,many,TRBV19,CASSGTGSRDSPLHF,TGTGCCAGTAGTGGTACAGGGTCTCGGGATTCACCCCTCCACTTT
TRBJ2-5,.,.,TRBV11-2,CASSLGGFTRRETQYF,TGTGCCAGCAGCTTAGGGGGGTTTACCCGCCGCGAGACCCAGTACTTC
TRBJ2-3,TRBD1,few,TRBV3-1,CASSPDGQGRDTQYF,TGTGCCAGCAGCCCAGACGGACAGGGTCGGGATACGCAGTATTTT
TRBJ2-7,TRBD1,.,TRBV29-1,CSVVVGQGAYEQYF,TGCAGCGTTGTGGTAGGACAGGGTGCCTACGAGCAGTACTTC
TRBJ2-1,.,.,TRBV28,CASRDTYNEQFF,TGTGCCAGCCGGGACACGTACAATGAGCAGTTCTTC
TRBJ2-1,TRBD2,few,TRBV4-1,CASSPIAGETYNEQFF,TGCGCCAGCAGCCCCATAGCGGGGGAGACCTACAATGAGCAGTTCTTC
TRBJ2-5,.,.,TRBV7-9,CASSLVVLAQETQYF,TGTGCCAGCAGCTTAGTGGTACTAGCTCAAGAGACCCAGTACTTC
TRBJ1-5,.,few,TRBV5-6,CASSLEANNQPQHF,TGTGCCAGCAGCTTGGAGGCGAACAATCAGCCCCAGCATTTT
TRBJ2-1,.,.,TRBV27,CASSFWGDEQFF,TGTGCCAGCAGTTTTTGGGGAGATGAGCAGTTCTTC
TRBJ2-3,.,few,TRBV7-6,CASSLFPATTPDTQYF,TGTGCCAGCAGCTTATTCCCAGCCACCACCCCAGATACGCAGTATTTT
TRBJ2-5,.,.,TRBV19,CASSMRFDSPETQYF,TGTGCCAGTAGTATGAGGTTCGACAGTCCAGAGACCCAGTACTTC
TRBJ2-3,TRBD2,many,TRBV12-3/TRBV12-4,CASSLGGGVSDTQYF,TGTGCCAGCAGTTTGGGCGGGGGGGTTTCGGATACGCAGTATTTT
TRBJ1-1,.,.,TRBV11-2,CASSSRRDTEAFF,TGTGCCAGCAGCTCTAGGAGAGACACTGAAGCTTTCTTT
TRBJ1-2,.,.,TRBV5-1,CASSSGMGYTF,TGCGCCAGCAGCTCTGGGATGGGCTACACCTTC
TRBJ1-2,TRBD1,few,TRBV27,CASSLLGGSYGYTF,TGTGCCAGCAGTTTATTAGGGGGCTCCTATGGCTACACCTTC
TRBJ1-4,.,medium-sized,TRBV27,CASSFMPDRNEKLFF,TGTGCCAGCAGTTTCATGCCAGACCGAAATGAAAAACTGTTTTTT
TRBJ1-4,TRBD1,few,TRBV20-1,CSARDREFEKLFF,TGCAGTGCCAGGGACAGGGAGTTTGAAAAACTGTTTTTT
TRBJ2-6,.,.,TRBV12-3/TRBV12-4,CASSMGLAGANVLTF,TGTGCCAGCAGTATGGGATTGGCTGGGGCCAACGTCCTGACTTTC
TRBJ1-1,TRBD1,.,TRBV6-5,CASRYRGMNTEAFF,TGTGCCAGTCGGTACAGGGGCATGAACACTGAAGCTTTCTTT
TRBJ2-1,.,few,TRBV2,CASKTNPSYNEQFF,TGTGCCAGCAAGACGAACCCCTCCTACAATGAGCAGTTCTTC
TRBJ1-2,.,.,TRBV6-5,CASSYDSYGYTF,TGTGCCAGCAGTTACGACAGCTATGGCTACACCTTC
TRBJ1-1,.,.,TRBV4-1,CASSINRVGRPGAFF,TGCGCCAGCAGCATAAACAGGGTCGGGAGACCTGGAGCTTTCTTT
TRBJ2-1,TRBD2,.,TRBV7-7,CASSLARAGGEQFF,TGTGCCAGCAGCTTAGCCAGGGCGGGGGGCGAGCAGTTCTTC